Sequencing of this T cell receptor beta chain was carried out in a study of human T cells and chemical hapten exposure. The table lists this clonotype with many counts. Antigen unknown. Noted time point: patch test 1, 2 weeks after DPC sensitization. As for treatment: therapeutic diphenylcyclopropenone sensitization with weekly scalp DPC. As handled by the study authors: Sequenced samples showed a median of approximately 100,000 TCRs each, with counts running from around 25,000 to 690,000. TCRdb reanalysed the RACE reads using MiXCR and keeps one entry per CDR3 protein. The V and J calls follow TCRdb's processing rather than the paper's. Counted here are about 14,000 distinct CDR3 sequences, about 16% occurring once; the ten biggest clones make up roughly 7.2%. Findings and limits, study-wide: After DPC sensitization, TCRs above 1 in 1000 frequency showed no change.

The TCR sequence derives from a woman between 25 and 40 years old with alopecia areata. Some clones in this sample may be carry-over from other donors' samples. The sequenced sample was whole blood, obtained in connection with sensitization to the hapten diphenylcyclopropenone (DPC).

CDR3 in DNA: TGTGCCAGCAGCTTAGTCTCCAGAAACAATGAGCAGTTCTTC. Translating gives CASSLVSRNNEQFF. The V gene is TRBV11-2, the J gene TRBJ2-1; no clear D gene. The germline V and J ends were trimmed by 1 base and 5 bases, with 9 bases remaining between them. The germline CDR1 and CDR2 sequences are SGHAT and FQNNGV. The CDR3 has 14 amino acids. Together with reference TRBV11-2 and TRBJ2-1, the CDR3 gives the full variable domain: EAGVAQSPRYKIIEKRQSVAFWCNPISGHATLYWYQQILGQGPKLLIQFQNNGVVDDSQLPKDRFSAERLKGVDSTLKIQPAKLEDSAVYLCASSLVSRNNEQFFGPGTRLTVL.